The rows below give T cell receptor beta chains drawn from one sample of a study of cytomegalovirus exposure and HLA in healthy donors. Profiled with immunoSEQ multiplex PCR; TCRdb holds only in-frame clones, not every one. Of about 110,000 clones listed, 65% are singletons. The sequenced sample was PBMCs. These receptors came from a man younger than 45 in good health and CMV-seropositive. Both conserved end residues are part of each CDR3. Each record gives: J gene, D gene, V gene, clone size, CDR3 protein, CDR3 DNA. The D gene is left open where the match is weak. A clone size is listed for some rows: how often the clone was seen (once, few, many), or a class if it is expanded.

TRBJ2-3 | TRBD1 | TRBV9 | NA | CASSPEGGQGSDTQYF | TGTGCCAGCAGCCCCGAAGGGGGACAGGGATCAGATACGCAGTATTTT
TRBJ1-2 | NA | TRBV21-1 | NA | CASRGRQGGYGYTF | TGTGCCAGCAGAGGGAGACAGGGGGGCTATGGCTACACCTTC
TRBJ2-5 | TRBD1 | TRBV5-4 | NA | CASSSGQAPLGSQYF | TGTGCCAGCAGCTCCGGACAGGCCCCTCTCGGGTCCCAGTACTTC
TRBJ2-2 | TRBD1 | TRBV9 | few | CASSPEGTDTGELFF | TGTGCCAGCAGCCCCGAAGGGACAGACACCGGGGAGCTGTTTTTT
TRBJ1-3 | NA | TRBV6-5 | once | CASSYEAHGNTIYF | TGTGCCAGCAGTTACGAGGCCCACGGAAACACCATATATTTT
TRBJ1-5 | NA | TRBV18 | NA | CASSPTGGSQPQHF | TGTGCCAGCTCACCAACGGGGGGCAGTCAGCCCCAGCATTTT
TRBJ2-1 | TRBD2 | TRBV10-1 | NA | CASSKTSGGPNEQFF | TGCGCCAGCAGTAAGACTAGCGGGGGGCCCAATGAGCAGTTCTTC
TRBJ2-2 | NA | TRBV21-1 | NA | CASSKGSRGGAPNTGELFF | TGTGCCAGCAGCAAAGGTAGTAGGGGGGGGGCACCGAACACCGGGGAGCTGTTTTTT
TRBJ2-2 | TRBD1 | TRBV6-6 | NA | CASKRDRGLVTGELFF | TGTGCCAGCAAGAGGGACAGGGGGTTAGTCACCGGGGAGCTGTTTTTT
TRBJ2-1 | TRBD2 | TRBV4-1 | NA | CASSQQPGTSGGNEQFF | TGCGCCAGCAGCCAACAGCCGGGGACTAGCGGGGGCAATGAGCAGTTCTTC